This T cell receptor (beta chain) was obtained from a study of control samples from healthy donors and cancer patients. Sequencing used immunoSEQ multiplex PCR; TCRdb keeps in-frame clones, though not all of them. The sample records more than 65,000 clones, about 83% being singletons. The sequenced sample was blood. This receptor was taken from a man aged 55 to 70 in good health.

The CDR3 sequence: CASRRSGPVRPGELFF. CDR3 DNA: TGTGCCAGCAGACGATCAGGGCCGGTCCGTCCCGGGGAGCTGTTTTTT. The chain joins TRBV27 to TRBJ2-2, with D possibly being TRBD1 (5 bases). The V and J ends lost 6 bases and 6 bases respectively, with 20 bases between them. This CDR3 is built from 16 residues. CDR1 is MNHEY, CDR2 SMNVEV, per germline (reference sequence).